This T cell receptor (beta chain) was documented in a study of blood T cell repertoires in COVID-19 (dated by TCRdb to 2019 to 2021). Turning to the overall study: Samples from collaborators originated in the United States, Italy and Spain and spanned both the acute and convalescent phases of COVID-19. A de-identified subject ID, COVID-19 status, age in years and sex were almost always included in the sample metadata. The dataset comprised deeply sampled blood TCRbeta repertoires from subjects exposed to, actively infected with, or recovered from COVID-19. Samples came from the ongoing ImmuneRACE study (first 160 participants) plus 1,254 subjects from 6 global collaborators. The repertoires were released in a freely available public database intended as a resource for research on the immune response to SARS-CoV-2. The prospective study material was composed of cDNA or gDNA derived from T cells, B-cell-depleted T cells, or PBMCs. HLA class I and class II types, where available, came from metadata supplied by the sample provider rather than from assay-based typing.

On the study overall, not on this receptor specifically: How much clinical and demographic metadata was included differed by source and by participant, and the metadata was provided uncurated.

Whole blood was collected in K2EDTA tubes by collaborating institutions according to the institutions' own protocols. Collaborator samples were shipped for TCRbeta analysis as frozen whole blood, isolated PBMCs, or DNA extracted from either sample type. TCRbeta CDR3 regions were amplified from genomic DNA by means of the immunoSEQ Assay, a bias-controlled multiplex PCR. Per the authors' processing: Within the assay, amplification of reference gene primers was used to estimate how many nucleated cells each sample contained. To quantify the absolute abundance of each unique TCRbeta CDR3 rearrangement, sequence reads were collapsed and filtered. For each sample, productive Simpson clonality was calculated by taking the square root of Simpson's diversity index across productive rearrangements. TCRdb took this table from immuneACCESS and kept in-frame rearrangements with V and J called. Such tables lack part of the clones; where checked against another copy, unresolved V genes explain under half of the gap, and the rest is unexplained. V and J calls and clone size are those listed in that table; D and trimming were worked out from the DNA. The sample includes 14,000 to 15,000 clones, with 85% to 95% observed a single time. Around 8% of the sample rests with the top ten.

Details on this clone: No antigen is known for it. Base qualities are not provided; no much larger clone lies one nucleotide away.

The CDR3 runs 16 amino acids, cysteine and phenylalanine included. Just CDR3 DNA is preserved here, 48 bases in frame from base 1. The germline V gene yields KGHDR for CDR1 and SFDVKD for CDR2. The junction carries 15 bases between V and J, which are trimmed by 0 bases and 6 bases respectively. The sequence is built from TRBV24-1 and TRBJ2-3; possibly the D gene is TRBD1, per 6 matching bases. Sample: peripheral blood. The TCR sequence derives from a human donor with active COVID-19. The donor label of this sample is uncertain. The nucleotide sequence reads TGTGCCACCAGTGATTTGCCGAAGCAGGGGATGGATACGCAGTATTTT. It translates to CATSDLPKQGMDTQYF.